One sample yielded the 15 T cell receptor beta chains listed below, sequenced in a study of technical replicates of blood from a handful of donors. Using immunoSEQ multiplex PCR, the repertoire was profiled, and TCRdb retains in-frame clones only, with some absent. The sample lists tens of thousands of clones, about 98% occurring once. Sequencing input: T cells isolated from PBMCs. The receptors stem from a human donor in good health.

Concerning this clone itself: Relative to the germline gene, one junction end is altered; a read error may explain this. This chain joins TRBV7-7 and TRBJ2-1; TRBD1 might be the D (5 bases). CDR1 and CDR2 (germline): SSHAT, FNYEAQ (reference sequence). The CDR3 is made up of 16 amino acids. The CDR3 DNA follows: TGTGCTAGCAGCCCATCAGACAGAGACTCCTACAATGAGCAGTTCTTC. Protein product: CASSPSDRDSYNEQFF.

The chain recombines TRBV5-1 with TRBJ2-7; TRBD2 is a possible D gene (5 bases). This CDR3 spans 13 amino acids. Germline V gene data show CDR1 as SGHRS and CDR2 as YFSETQ. The V and J ends lost 2 bases and 5 bases respectively, with 11 bases between them. Here the CDR3 reads CASSLGGADEQYF. For the CDR3, the DNA is TGCGCCAGCAGCTTAGGAGGAGCGGACGAGCAGTACTTC.

The chain is built from TRBV11-2 and TRBJ2-3; D possibly corresponds to TRBD1 (5 bases). The CDR3 contains 15 residues. Per the germline V gene, CDR1 is SGHAT and CDR2 is FQNNGV. The V end lost 0 bases, the J end lost 1 base, and 8 bases lay between the germline ends. Here the CDR3 reads CASSLEGRGTDTQYF. CDR3 coding DNA: TGTGCCAGCAGCTTAGAGGGCAGGGGCACAGATACGCAGTATTTT.

This chain connects TRBV9 to TRBJ2-2, with TRBD2 matching 9 bases. The trim removed 0 bases at V and 2 bases at J, leaving 2 bases unmatched. CDR3 length equals 16 residues. Germline-derived CDR1 and CDR2 are SGDLS and YYNGEE. CDR3 amino acids: CASSVGGRGNTGELFF. The DNA of the CDR3 is TGTGCCAGCAGCGTAGGCGGGAGGGGCAACACCGGGGAGCTGTTTTTT. Combining the CDR3 with reference TRBV9 and TRBJ2-2 gives the whole variable domain DSGVTQTPKHLITATGQRVTLRCSPRSGDLSVYWYQQSLDQGLQFLIQYYNGEERAKGNILERFSAQQFPDLHSELNLSSLELGDSALYFCASSVGGRGNTGELFFGEGSRLTVL.

The V and J genes are TRBV19 and TRBJ2-3; TRBD1 agrees at 8 bases. V was clipped by 3 bases and J by 1 base; unmatched bases: 3. The CDR3 sequence is 15 residues long. The V gene's germline CDR1 is LNHDA and CDR2 SQIVND (reference sequence). The CDR3, as DNA: TGTGCCAGTAGTATTTGGGGACAGGGCACAGATACGCAGTATTTT. Its protein product is CASSIWGQGTDTQYF. The full variable domain, in which reference TRBV19 and TRBJ2-3 provide the parts outside the CDR3, is DGGITQSPKYLFRKEGQNVTLSCEQNLNHDAMYWYRQDPGQGLRLIYYSQIVNDFQKGDIAEGYSVSREKKESFPLTVTSAQKNPTAFYLCASSIWGQGTDTQYFGPGTRLTVL.

The count of this clone is one. This chain links TRBV5-1 with TRBJ2-7; the D gene is possibly TRBD2 (7 bases). V was pared by 0 bases and J by 3 bases, with 13 bases between. Germline V lookup: CDR1 SGHRS, CDR2 YFSETQ. The CDR3 has 15 residues. CDR3 loop: CASSLERGAYYEQYF. In DNA, the CDR3 is TGCGCCAGCAGCTTGGAACGGGGGGCCTACTACGAGCAGTACTTC.

The J gene is TRBJ1-4, the V gene TRBV15; TRBD1 matches 7 bases. The CDR3 is made up of 13 amino acids. J was trimmed by 14 bases and V by 0 bases; bases with no gene match: 6. Per germline, CDR1 LNHNV and CDR2 YYDKDF (reference sequence). This chain's CDR3 is CATSRDDFRGLFF. The CDR3 DNA reads TGTGCCACCAGCAGAGATGATTTCAGGGGGCTGTTTTTT.

The genes are TRBV25-1 and TRBJ1-3; perhaps TRBD1 as D (6 bases). Per germline, CDR1 MGHDK and CDR2 SYGVNS. The CDR3 spans 14 residues. V shed 6 bases and J shed 4 bases, with 13 bases lying between them. The CDR3: CASSITGIGNTIYF. As DNA, the CDR3 is TGTGCCAGCAGCATTACAGGGATAGGAAACACCATATATTTT.

This chain connects TRBV28 to TRBJ1-5; D possibly corresponds to TRBD1 (5 bases). Trimming took 4 bases from V and 4 from J, leaving 8 bases between them. Per germline, CDR1 MDHEN and CDR2 SYDVKM. This CDR3 contains 13 residues. In DNA, the CDR3 is TGTGCCAGCAGTTATAGGGGAAATCAGCCCCAGCATTTT. Translating gives CASSYRGNQPQHF.

This chain joins TRBV4-1 and TRBJ2-6; D unclear. Germline lookup yields CDR1 MGHRA and CDR2 YSYEKL. This CDR3 contains 16 residues. V was shortened by 4 bases and J by 0 bases, with 10 bases between the two germline ends. Here the CDR3 DNA reads TGCGCCAGCAGCCTGGAGACCAGCTCTGGGGCCAACGTCCTGACTTTC. This sequence encodes CASSLETSSGANVLTF.

The chain combines TRBV5-1 with TRBJ1-1; 9 nucleotides line up with TRBD1. Per the germline V gene, CDR1 is SGHRS and CDR2 is YFSETQ. The CDR3 is made up of 16 amino acids. J lost 5 bases, V lost 4 bases, and 12 bases had no gene match. The CDR3 region is CASSPGPGTGQTEAFF. CDR3 in DNA: TGCGCCAGCAGCCCCGGCCCAGGGACAGGGCAAACTGAAGCTTTCTTT.

This chain links TRBV6-4 with TRBJ2-3; 14 nucleotides line up with TRBD2. Germline V CDR1 and CDR2: MRHNA, SNTAGT. CDR3 length: 15 amino acids. V gave up 3 bases and J gave up 4 bases; unmatched junction bases: 0. The CDR3 DNA follows: TGTGCCAGCAGTGAGACTAGCGGGGGGGCAGATACGCAGTATTTT. It yields the protein CASSETSGGADTQYF.

This chain connects TRBV29-1 to TRBJ2-7, with TRBD2 identical over 7 bases. The length of the CDR3 is 13 residues. Trimming at V came to 5 bases and at J to 6 bases, leaving 10 bases not matched to a gene. Germline CDR1 SQVTM, CDR2 ANQGSEA. The CDR3 reads CSVPREGRSEQYF. The CDR3 bases are TGCAGCGTTCCGAGGGAGGGCCGCTCCGAGCAGTACTTC.

J is TRBJ2-3 and V is TRBV21-1; TRBD2, the D gene given by the table, was not confirmed from the DNA. TRBV21-1 is termed a pseudogene. The CDR3 is 16 amino acids. CDR3 in DNA: TGTGCCAGCAGCAATGGAGGGCGCAGGGGCACAGATACGCAGTATTTT. Protein product: CASSNGGRRGTDTQYF.

This rearrangement joins TRBV5-4 to TRBJ2-1, with D unclear. Germline values: CDR1 SGHNT, CDR2 YYREEE (reference sequence). V dropped 6 bases and J dropped 8 bases, with 12 bases sitting between them. This CDR3 region has 12 residues. The CDR3 DNA follows: TGTGCCAGCACGGTAACGAATCATGAGCAGTTCTTC. It translates to CASTVTNHEQFF.